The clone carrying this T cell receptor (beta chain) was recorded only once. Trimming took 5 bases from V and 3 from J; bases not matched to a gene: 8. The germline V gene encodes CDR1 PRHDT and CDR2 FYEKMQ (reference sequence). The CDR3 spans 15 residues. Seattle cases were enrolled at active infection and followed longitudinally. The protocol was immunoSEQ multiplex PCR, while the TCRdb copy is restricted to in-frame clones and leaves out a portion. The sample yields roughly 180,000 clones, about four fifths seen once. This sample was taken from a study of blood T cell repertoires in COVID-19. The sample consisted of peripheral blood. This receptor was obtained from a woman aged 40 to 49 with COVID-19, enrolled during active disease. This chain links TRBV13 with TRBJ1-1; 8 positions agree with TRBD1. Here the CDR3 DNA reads TGTGCCAGCAGCAGACCCGCAGGGGGCCACACTGAAGCTTTCTTT. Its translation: CASSRPAGGHTEAFF.